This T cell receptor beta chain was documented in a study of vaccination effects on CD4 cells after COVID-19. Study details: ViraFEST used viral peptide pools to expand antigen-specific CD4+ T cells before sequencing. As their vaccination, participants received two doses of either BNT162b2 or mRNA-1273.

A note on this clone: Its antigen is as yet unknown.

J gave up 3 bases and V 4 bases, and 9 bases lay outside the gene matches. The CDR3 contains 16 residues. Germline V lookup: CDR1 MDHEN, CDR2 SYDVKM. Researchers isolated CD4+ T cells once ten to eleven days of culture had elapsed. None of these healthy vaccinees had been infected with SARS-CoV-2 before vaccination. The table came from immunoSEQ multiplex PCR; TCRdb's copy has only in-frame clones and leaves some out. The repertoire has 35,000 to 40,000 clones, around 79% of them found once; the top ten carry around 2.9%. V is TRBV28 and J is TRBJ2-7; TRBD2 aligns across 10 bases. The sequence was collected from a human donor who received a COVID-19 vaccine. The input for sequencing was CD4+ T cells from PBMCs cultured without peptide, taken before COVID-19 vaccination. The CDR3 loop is CASSSYHSSGSYEQYF. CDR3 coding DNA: TGTGCCAGCAGTTCCTACCACTCTAGCGGGAGCTACGAGCAGTACTTC.